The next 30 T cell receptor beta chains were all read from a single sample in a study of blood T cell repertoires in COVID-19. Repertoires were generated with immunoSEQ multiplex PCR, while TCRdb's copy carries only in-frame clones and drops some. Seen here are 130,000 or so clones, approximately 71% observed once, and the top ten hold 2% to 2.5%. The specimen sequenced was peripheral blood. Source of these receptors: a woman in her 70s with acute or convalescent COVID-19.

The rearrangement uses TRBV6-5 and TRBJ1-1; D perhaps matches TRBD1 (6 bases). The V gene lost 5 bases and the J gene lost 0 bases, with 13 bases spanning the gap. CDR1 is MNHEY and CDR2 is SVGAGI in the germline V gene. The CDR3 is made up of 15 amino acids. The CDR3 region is CASSPPGTLNTEAFF. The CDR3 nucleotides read TGTGCCAGCAGTCCCCCCGGGACACTGAACACTGAAGCTTTCTTT.

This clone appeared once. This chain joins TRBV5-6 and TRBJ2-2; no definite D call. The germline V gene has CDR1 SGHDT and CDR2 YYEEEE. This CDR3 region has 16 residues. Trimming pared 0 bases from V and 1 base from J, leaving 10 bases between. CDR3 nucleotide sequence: TGTGCCAGCAGCTTGGGCAGGCGATTGAACACCGGGGAGCTGTTTTTT. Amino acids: CASSLGRRLNTGELFF.

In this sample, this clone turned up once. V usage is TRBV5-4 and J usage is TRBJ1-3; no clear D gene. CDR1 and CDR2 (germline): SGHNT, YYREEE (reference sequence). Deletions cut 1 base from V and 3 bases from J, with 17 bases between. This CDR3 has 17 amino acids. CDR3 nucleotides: TGTGCCAGCAGCTTGAAAACGGCAGCGGGAGGTGGAAACACCATATATTTT. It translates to CASSLKTAAGGGNTIYF.

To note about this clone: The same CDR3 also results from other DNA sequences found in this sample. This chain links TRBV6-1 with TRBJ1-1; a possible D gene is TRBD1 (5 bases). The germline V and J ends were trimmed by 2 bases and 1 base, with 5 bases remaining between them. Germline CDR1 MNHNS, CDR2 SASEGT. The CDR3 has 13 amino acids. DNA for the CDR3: TGTGCCAGCAGTGAAAGGGGGAACACTGAAGCTTTCTTT. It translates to CASSERGNTEAFF.

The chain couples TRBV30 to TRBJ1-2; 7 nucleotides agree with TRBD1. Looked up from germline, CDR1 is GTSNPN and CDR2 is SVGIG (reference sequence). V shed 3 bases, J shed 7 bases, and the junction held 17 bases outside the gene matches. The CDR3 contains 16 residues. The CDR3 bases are TGTGCCTGGAGAGCCGTCCATGTAGGGGGCGAGCGTGGCTACACCTTC. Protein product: CAWRAVHVGGERGYTF.

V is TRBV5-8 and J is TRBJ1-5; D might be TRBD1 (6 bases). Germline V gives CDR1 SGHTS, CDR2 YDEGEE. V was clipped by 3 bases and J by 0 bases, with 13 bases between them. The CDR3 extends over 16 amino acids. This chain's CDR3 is CASSWGTPYSNQPQHF. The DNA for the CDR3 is TGTGCCAGCAGCTGGGGGACACCATATAGCAATCAGCCCCAGCATTTT.

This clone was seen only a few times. The CDR3 sequence is CASSMTGGASNQPQHF. The DNA of the CDR3 is TGTGCCAGTAGTATGACAGGGGGCGCGAGCAATCAGCCCCAGCATTTT. The rearrangement joins TRBV19 to TRBJ1-5; TRBD1 matches 10 bases. Germline CDR1 is LNHDA and CDR2 is SQIVND (reference sequence). V trimming: 3 bases; J trimming: 1 base; junction bases outside the gene matches: 3. The CDR3 has 16 residues.

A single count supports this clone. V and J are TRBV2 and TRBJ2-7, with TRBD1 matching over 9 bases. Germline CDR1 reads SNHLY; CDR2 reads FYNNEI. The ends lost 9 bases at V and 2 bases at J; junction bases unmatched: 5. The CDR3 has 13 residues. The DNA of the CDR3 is TGTGCCAGTAGGACAGGGGCGACCTACGAGCAGTACTTC. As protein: CASRTGATYEQYF.

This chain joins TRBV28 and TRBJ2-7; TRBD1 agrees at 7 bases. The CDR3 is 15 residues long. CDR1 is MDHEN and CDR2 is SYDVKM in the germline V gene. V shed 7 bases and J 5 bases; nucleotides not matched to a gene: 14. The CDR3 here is CASTQVGTGADEQYF. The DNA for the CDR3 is TGTGCCAGCACTCAAGTAGGCACAGGGGCCGACGAGCAGTACTTC.

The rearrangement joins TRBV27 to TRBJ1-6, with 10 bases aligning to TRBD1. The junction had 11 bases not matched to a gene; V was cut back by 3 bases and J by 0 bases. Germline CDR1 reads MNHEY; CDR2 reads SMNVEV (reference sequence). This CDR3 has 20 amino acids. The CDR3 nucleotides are TGTGCCAGCAGTTTTCGAAGGGGACAGGGGAGGTCCTCCTATAATTCACCCCTCCACTTT. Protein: CASSFRRGQGRSSYNSPLHF.

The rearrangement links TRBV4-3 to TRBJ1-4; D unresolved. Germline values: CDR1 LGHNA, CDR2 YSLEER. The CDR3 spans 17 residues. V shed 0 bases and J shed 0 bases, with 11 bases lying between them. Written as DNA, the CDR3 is TGCGCCAGCAGCCAAGATGCAAGCTTTGCAACTAATGAAAAACTGTTTTTT. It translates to CASSQDASFATNEKLFF.

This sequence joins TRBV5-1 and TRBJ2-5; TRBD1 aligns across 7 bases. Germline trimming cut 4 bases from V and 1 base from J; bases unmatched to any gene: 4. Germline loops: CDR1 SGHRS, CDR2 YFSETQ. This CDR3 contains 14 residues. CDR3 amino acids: CASSITGAQETQYF. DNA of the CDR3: TGCGCCAGCAGCATTACAGGGGCCCAAGAGACCCAGTACTTC. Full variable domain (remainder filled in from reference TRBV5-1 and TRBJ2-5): KAGVTQTPRYLIKTRGQQVTLSCSPISGHRSVSWYQQTPGQGLQFLFEYFSETQRNKGNFPGRFSGRQFSNSRSEMNVSTLELGDSALYLCASSITGAQETQYFGPGTRLLVL.

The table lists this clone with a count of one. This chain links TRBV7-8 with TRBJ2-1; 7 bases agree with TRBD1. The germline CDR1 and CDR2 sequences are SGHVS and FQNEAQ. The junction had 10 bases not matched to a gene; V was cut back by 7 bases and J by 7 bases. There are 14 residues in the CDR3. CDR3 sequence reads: CASTFEGAGNEQFF. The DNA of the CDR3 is TGTGCCAGCACCTTCGAGGGGGCGGGTAATGAGCAGTTCTTC.

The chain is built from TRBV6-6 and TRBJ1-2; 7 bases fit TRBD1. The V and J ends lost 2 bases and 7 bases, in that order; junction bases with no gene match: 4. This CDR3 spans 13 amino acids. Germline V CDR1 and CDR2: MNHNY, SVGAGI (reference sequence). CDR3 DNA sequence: TGTGCCAGCAGTTACAACAGGGGTATTGGCTACACCTTC. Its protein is CASSYNRGIGYTF.

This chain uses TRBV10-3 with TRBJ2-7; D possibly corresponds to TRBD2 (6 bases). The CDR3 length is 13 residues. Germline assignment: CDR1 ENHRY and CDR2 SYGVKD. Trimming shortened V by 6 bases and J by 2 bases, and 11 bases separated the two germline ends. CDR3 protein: CAISFPGAYEQYF. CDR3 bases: TGTGCCATCAGCTTCCCGGGGGCCTACGAGCAGTACTTC.

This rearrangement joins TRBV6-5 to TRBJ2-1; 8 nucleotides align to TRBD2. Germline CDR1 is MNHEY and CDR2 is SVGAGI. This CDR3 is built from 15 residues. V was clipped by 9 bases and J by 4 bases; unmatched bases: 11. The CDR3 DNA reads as TGTGCCAGTGAAGTTGAGCGGGGGAGATACAATGAGCAGTTCTTC. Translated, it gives CASEVERGRYNEQFF.

CDR3 protein: CASSATSGGAGAQYF. In nucleotides, the CDR3 is TGTGCCAGCAGTGCGACTAGCGGGGGGGCGGGCGCCCAGTACTTC. The chain recombines TRBV6-2 or TRBV6-3 with TRBJ2-5; 14 bases line up with TRBD2. The J segment lost 9 bases and the V segment lost 5 bases, leaving 8 bases of the junction unmatched. The CDR3 loop spans 15 amino acids. Germline values: CDR1 MNHEY, CDR2 SVGEGT.

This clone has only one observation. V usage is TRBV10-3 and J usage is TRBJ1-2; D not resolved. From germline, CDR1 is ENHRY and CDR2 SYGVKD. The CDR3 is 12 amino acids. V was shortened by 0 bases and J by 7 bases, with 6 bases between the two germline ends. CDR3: CAISESGGGYTF. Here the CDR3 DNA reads TGTGCCATCAGTGAGTCTGGAGGTGGCTACACCTTC.

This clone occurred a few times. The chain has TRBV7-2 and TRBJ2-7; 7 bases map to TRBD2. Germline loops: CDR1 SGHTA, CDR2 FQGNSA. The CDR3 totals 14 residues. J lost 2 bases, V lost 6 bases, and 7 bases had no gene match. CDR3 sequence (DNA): TGTGCCAGCAGTATTAGCGGGCCCACCTACGAGCAGTACTTC. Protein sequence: CASSISGPTYEQYF.

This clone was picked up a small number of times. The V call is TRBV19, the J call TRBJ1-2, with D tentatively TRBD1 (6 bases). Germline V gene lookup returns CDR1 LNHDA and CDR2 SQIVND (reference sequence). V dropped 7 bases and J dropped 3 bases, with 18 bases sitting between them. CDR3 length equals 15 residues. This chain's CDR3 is CASTPFGGGDYGYTF. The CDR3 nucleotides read TGTGCCAGTACTCCTTTTGGAGGGGGGGACTATGGCTACACCTTC.

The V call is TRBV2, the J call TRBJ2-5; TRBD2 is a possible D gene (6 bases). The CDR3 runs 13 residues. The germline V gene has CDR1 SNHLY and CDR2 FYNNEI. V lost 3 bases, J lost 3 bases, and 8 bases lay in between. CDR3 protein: CASSEASEETQYF. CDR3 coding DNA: TGTGCCAGCAGTGAGGCTAGCGAAGAGACCCAGTACTTC.

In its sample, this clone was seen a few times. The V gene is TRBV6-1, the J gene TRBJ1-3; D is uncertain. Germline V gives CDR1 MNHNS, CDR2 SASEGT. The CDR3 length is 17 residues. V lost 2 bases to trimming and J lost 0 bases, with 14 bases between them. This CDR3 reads CASSESGSRSSGNTIYF. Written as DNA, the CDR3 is TGTGCCAGCAGTGAAAGCGGCAGTCGAAGCTCTGGAAACACCATATATTTT.

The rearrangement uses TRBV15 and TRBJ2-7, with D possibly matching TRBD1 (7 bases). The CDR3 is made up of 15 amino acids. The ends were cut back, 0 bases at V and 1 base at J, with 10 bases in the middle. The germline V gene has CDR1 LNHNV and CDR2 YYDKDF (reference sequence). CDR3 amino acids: CATSRDRGASYEQYF. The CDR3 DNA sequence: TGTGCCACCAGCAGAGACAGGGGGGCATCCTACGAGCAGTACTTC.

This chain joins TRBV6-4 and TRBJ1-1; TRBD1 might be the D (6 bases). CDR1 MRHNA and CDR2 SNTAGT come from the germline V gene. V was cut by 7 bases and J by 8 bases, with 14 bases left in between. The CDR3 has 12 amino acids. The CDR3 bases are TGTGCCAGCACCAACTACCAGGGGGAAGCTTTCTTT. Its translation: CASTNYQGEAFF.

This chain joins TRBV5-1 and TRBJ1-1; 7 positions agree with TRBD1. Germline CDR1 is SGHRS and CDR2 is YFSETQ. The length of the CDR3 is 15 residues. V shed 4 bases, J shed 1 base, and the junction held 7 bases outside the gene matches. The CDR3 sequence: CASSETGTANTEAFF. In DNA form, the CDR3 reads TGCGCCAGCAGCGAAACCGGGACAGCGAACACTGAAGCTTTCTTT. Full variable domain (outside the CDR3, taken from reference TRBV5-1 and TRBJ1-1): KAGVTQTPRYLIKTRGQQVTLSCSPISGHRSVSWYQQTPGQGLQFLFEYFSETQRNKGNFPGRFSGRQFSNSRSEMNVSTLELGDSALYLCASSETGTANTEAFFGQGTRLTVV.

The CDR3 sequence is CASSPGLAGYEQYF. The CDR3 DNA reads TGTGCCAGCAGCCCGGGACTAGCGGGTTACGAGCAGTACTTC. V is TRBV7-8 and J is TRBJ2-7, with 12 bases aligning to TRBD2. The germline V gene has CDR1 SGHVS and CDR2 FQNEAQ. V shed 5 bases, J shed 4 bases, and the junction held 3 bases outside the gene matches. The CDR3 runs 14 residues. The full variable domain, in which reference TRBV7-8 and TRBJ2-7 provide the parts outside the CDR3, is GAGVSQSPRYKVAKRGQDVALRCDPISGHVSLFWYQQALGQGPEFLTYFQNEAQLDKSGLPSDRFFAERPEGSVSTLKIQRTQQEDSAVYLCASSPGLAGYEQYFGPGTRLTVT.

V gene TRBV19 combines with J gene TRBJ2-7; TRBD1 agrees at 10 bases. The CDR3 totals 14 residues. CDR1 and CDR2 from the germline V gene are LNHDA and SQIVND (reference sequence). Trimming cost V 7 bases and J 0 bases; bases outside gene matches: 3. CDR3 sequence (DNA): TGTGCCAGTAAAAGACAGGGGGCCTCCTACGAGCAGTACTTC. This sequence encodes CASKRQGASYEQYF.

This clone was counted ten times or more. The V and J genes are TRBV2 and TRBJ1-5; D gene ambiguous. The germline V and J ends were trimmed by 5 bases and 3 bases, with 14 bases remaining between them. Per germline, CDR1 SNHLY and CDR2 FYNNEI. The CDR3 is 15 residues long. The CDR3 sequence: CASSHPGSSNQPQHF. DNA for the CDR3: TGTGCCAGCAGTCACCCCGGTAGCTCCAATCAGCCCCAGCATTTT.

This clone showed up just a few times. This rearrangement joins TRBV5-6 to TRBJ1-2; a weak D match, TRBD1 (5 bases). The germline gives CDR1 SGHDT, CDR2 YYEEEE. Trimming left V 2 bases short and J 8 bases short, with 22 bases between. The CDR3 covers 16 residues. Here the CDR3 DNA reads TGTGCCAGCAGCTTCACGTGGGCGACGAAGGGGCAGGGCTACACCTTC. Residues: CASSFTWATKGQGYTF.

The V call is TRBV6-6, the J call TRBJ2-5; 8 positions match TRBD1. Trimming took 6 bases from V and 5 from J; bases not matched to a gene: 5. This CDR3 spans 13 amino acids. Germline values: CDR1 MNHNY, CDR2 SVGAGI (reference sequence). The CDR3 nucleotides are TGTGCCAGCAGATTGGACAGGGTCGAGACCCAGTACTTC. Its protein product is CASRLDRVETQYF.